These T cell receptor beta chains were read from a single sample in a study of human T cells and chemical hapten exposure. TCRdb re-analysed the RACE reads in MiXCR, keeping a single row per CDR3 protein. The sample holds about 380,000 distinct CDR3 sequences; around 5.5% are singletons and the top ten take just over 2.5%. This specimen consisted of whole blood, obtained in connection with sensitization to the hapten diphenylcyclopropenone (DPC). The receptors originated from a woman aged 45-59 years with alopecia areata. Some clones in this sample may be carry-over from other donors' samples. Both conserved end residues are part of each CDR3. The D gene is left open where the match is weak. Rows give clone size only sometimes, using once, few, many, or a class for an expanded clone.

TRBJ2-1 TRBV24-1 few . CATSDGGSSYNEQFF TGTGCCACCAGTGACGGCGGCAGCTCCTACAATGAGCAGTTCTTC
TRBJ1-1 TRBV2 few . CASSAPEAFF TGTGCCAGCAGTGCACCTGAAGCTTTCTTT
TRBJ1-2 TRBV18 . . CASSPQRQGRYGYTF TGTGCCAGCTCACCACAACGACAAGGCCGCTATGGCTACACCTTC
TRBJ2-6 TRBV4-1 . . CASSHFGQGRTGANVLTF TGCGCCAGCAGCCACTTCGGGCAGGGGAGGACTGGGGCCAACGTCCTGACTTTC
TRBJ2-1 TRBV20-1 . TRBD1 CSARDRDRVLYNEQFF TGCAGTGCTAGAGACCGGGACAGAGTACTCTACAATGAGCAGTTCTTC
TRBJ2-7 TRBV15 . TRBD2 CATSAAGGPREQYF TGTGCCACCAGCGCAGCGGGGGGGCCGAGGGAGCAGTACTTC
TRBJ2-2 TRBV5-4 . TRBD1 CASHRDREYGELFF TGTGCCAGCCACCGGGACAGGGAGTATGGGGAGCTGTTTTTT
TRBJ1-2 TRBV7-6 few TRBD1 CASSPGQGFNYGYTF TGTGCCAGCAGCCCTGGACAGGGTTTCAACTATGGCTACACCTTC
TRBJ2-5 TRBV5-1 many . CASSLGGIQPPQETQYF TGCGCCAGCAGCTTGGGAGGGATACAACCCCCTCAAGAGACCCAGTACTTC
TRBJ2-3 TRBV10-3 . TRBD2 CAISDSSGGLTDTQYF TGTGCCATCAGTGATTCAAGCGGGGGGTTGACAGATACGCAGTATTTT
TRBJ1-2 TRBV20-1 many . CSARVNYGYTF TGCAGTGCTAGAGTAAACTATGGCTACACCTTC
TRBJ1-4 TRBV5-6 many . CASRLWGATNEKLFF TGTGCCAGCAGGTTGTGGGGAGCAACTAATGAAAAACTGTTTTTT
TRBJ1-6 TRBV14 many . CASSQNRNNSPLHF TGTGCCAGCAGCCAAAACAGAAATAATTCACCCCTCCACTTT
TRBJ2-5 TRBV9 . . CASSVDLGPQETQYF TGTGCCAGCAGCGTAGACCTAGGGCCCCAAGAGACCCAGTACTTC
TRBJ2-5 TRBV7-8 . TRBD1 CASSPWGGQGGETQYF TGTGCCAGCAGCCCATGGGGCGGACAGGGGGGAGAGACCCAGTACTTC
TRBJ2-5 TRBV7-8 many . CASSLENLPSRQEYF TGTGCCAGCAGCTTAGAAAACCTCCCGAGTAGGCAGGAGTACTTC
TRBJ2-2 TRBV7-9 many . CASSWDTGELFF TGTGCCAGCAGCTGGGACACCGGGGAGCTGTTTTTT
TRBJ1-3 TRBV12-3/TRBV12-4 . . CASRGDSSSSGNTIYF TGTGCCAGCAGGGGGGACTCCTCGAGCTCTGGAAACACCATATATTTT
TRBJ1-1 TRBV3-1 . . CASSQGSRGFTEAFF TGTGCCAGCAGCCAAGGCTCACGGGGGTTCACTGAAGCTTTCTTT
TRBJ2-1 TRBV6-6 many TRBD1 CASSSMTGVSYNEQFF TGTGCCAGCAGTTCAATGACAGGGGTATCCTACAATGAGCAGTTCTTC
TRBJ2-7 TRBV4-3 few . CASSQGHRDYEQYF TGCGCCAGCAGCCAAGGCCACAGGGACTACGAGCAGTACTTC
TRBJ2-7 TRBV7-2 many . CASSSHSNPSYEQYF TGTGCCAGCAGCTCCCACAGTAACCCGTCCTACGAGCAGTACTTC
TRBJ2-7 TRBV28 many . CASMKGAYEQYF TGTGCCAGCATGAAGGGGGCCTACGAGCAGTACTTC
TRBJ2-7 TRBV7-6 many TRBD1 CASSLAERLDRSYEQYF TGTGCCAGCAGCTTAGCGGAGAGGTTGGACAGGTCCTACGAGCAGTACTTC
TRBJ1-1 TRBV6-2/TRBV6-3 many . CASSYWEVNTEAFF TGTGCCAGCAGTTATTGGGAGGTGAACACTGAAGCTTTCTTT
TRBJ1-1 TRBV3-1 few TRBD1 CASSPRDREGEAFF TGTGCCAGCAGCCCCCGGGACAGGGAGGGTGAAGCTTTCTTT
TRBJ1-1 TRBV7-2 . TRBD1 CASSFRQGGNGGEAFF TGTGCCAGCAGCTTCCGACAGGGAGGGAATGGTGGTGAAGCTTTCTTT
TRBJ1-1 TRBV3-1 few . CASSLQSTGSTEAFF TGTGCCAGCAGCCTCCAGTCCACAGGGAGCACTGAAGCTTTCTTT
TRBJ1-2 TRBV7-9 few . CASSLNRAVGYGYTF TGTGCCAGCAGCTTGAATAGGGCCGTCGGCTATGGCTACACCTTC
TRBJ2-7 TRBV28 many . CASSPKGGPLFNEQYF TGTGCCAGCAGCCCAAAAGGAGGGCCCTTATTCAACGAGCAGTACTTC
TRBJ2-1 TRBV7-2 many TRBD1 CASSLEGQGYNEQFF TGTGCCAGCAGCTTAGAAGGACAGGGGTACAATGAGCAGTTCTTC
TRBJ2-7 TRBV4-3 few TRBD2 CASSPSAGGLSYEQYF TGCGCCAGCAGCCCCTCAGCGGGAGGCCTATCCTACGAGCAGTACTTC
TRBJ2-3 TRBV7-9 many . CASSSDRLTQYF TGTGCCAGCAGCTCGGACCGCCTCACGCAGTATTTT
TRBJ2-5 TRBV30 many . CAWSSAIKETQYF TGTGCCTGGAGTTCAGCGATTAAAGAGACCCAGTACTTC
TRBJ2-3 TRBV2 many TRBD2 CASSGIAGGTDTQYF TGTGCCAGCAGTGGGATAGCGGGAGGCACAGATACGCAGTATTTT
TRBJ1-1 TRBV7-2 . . CASSERQEGTEAFF TGTGCCAGCAGCGAACGACAGGAAGGCACTGAAGCTTTCTTT
TRBJ2-1 TRBV7-9 many . CASRSPPNEQFF TGTGCCAGCAGGTCTCCTCCGAATGAGCAGTTCTTC
TRBJ2-1 TRBV29-1 many TRBD2 CSAGLASTGEQFF TGCAGCGCTGGACTAGCGTCGACGGGGGAGCAGTTCTTC
TRBJ2-1 TRBV7-2 many TRBD2 CASSFSGGPTNEQFF TGTGCCAGCAGCTTTAGCGGGGGGCCCACCAATGAGCAGTTCTTC
TRBJ2-3 TRBV12-3/TRBV12-4 many TRBD2 CASSLRGDSSGNTDTQYF TGTGCCAGCAGTTTAAGAGGGGACTCTAGCGGCAACACAGATACGCAGTATTTT
TRBJ2-7 TRBV6-6 . . CASSSDTGEQYF TGTGCCAGCAGTTCCGACACTGGCGAGCAGTACTTC
TRBJ2-1 TRBV7-9 many . CASSLYGAEESSYNEQFF TGTGCCAGCAGCCTGTACGGGGCAGAGGAGAGCTCCTACAATGAGCAGTTCTTC
TRBJ2-3 TRBV5-6 once . CASSLRVASTDTQYF TGTGCCAGCAGCCTCAGAGTTGCTAGCACAGATACGCAGTATTTT
TRBJ1-2 TRBV20-1 . . CSASEGFYGYTF TGCAGTGCTAGTGAAGGATTCTATGGCTACACCTTC
TRBJ2-5 TRBV7-9 many TRBD2 CASTRGRGETQYF TGTGCCAGCACCCGGGGGAGGGGAGAGACCCAGTACTTC
TRBJ2-7 TRBV20-1 few TRBD2 CSASAGAGGSSEQYF TGCAGTGCTAGTGCGGGAGCGGGAGGGTCCTCGGAGCAGTACTTC
TRBJ2-4 TRBV13 few . CASSLGRSIQYF TGTGCCAGCAGCTTAGGCCGGAGCATTCAGTACTTC
TRBJ2-1 TRBV15 few . CATSGTYNEQFF TGTGCCACCAGCGGGACCTACAATGAGCAGTTCTTC
TRBJ2-7 TRBV20-1 few . CSAPRGGATHEQYF TGCAGTGCTCCGAGGGGGGGGGCGACCCACGAGCAGTACTTC
TRBJ2-1 TRBV27 few . CASRKGRGGSYNEQFF TGTGCCAGCAGAAAAGGGAGGGGGGGGTCCTACAATGAGCAGTTCTTC
TRBJ1-1 TRBV12-3/TRBV12-4 . TRBD1 CASSSPGTGTTEAFF TGTGCCAGCAGTTCCCCGGGGACAGGGACCACTGAAGCTTTCTTT
TRBJ1-6 TRBV29-1 . . CSVAENYNSPLHF TGCAGCGTTGCGGAGAACTATAATTCACCCCTCCACTTT